Following are 12 T cell receptor beta chains from one sample sequenced in a study of response to subunit inactivated influenza vaccine. TCRdb called the RT-PCR reads again in MiXCR, with one record for every CDR3 protein. The sample consists of 450,000 to 500,000 distinct CDR3 sequences, 10% to 11% of them appearing once. This specimen was PBMCs from blood, taken roughly 6 weeks after vaccination. The origin of the receptors is a man aged 45-60 years who received an inactivated influenza vaccine.

This clonotype was detected only a few times. This chain connects TRBV4-1 to TRBJ2-4; weak D call: TRBD1 (6 bases). This CDR3 is 15 amino acids long. Per germline, CDR1 MGHRA and CDR2 YSYEKL. V lost 1 base to trimming and J lost 5 bases, with 12 bases between them. For the CDR3, the DNA is TGCGCCAGCAGCCAAGCTCGGGGACAAGAAAACATTCAGTACTTC. Translating it yields CASSQARGQENIQYF.

This clonotype occurred many times. The rearrangement joins TRBV11-2 to TRBJ2-7; 13 nucleotides align to TRBD2. The CDR3 totals 15 residues. Germline loops: CDR1 SGHAT, CDR2 FQNNGV. The V segment lost 5 bases and the J segment 3 bases; nucleotides outside the gene matches: 4. The CDR3 here is CASSQGLAGNYEQYF. The CDR3 DNA follows: TGTGCCAGCAGCCAGGGACTAGCGGGGAACTACGAGCAGTACTTC.

This clonotype was counted only a few times. The rearrangement joins TRBV9 to TRBJ2-1; 14 positions match TRBD2. The V segment lost 0 bases and the J segment 9 bases; nucleotides outside the gene matches: 2. Germline-derived CDR1 and CDR2 are SGDLS and YYNGEE. The CDR3 is 15 residues long. CDR3 sequence: CASSVGTSGRIEQFF. The CDR3 coding sequence is TGTGCCAGCAGCGTAGGGACTAGCGGGAGGATTGAGCAGTTCTTC.

The chain is built from TRBV5-1 and TRBJ1-2; weak D call: TRBD1 (5 bases). The V gene lost 5 bases and the J gene lost 3 bases, with 20 bases spanning the gap. Germline CDR1 is SGHRS and CDR2 is YFSETQ. This CDR3 contains 16 residues. In nucleotides, the CDR3 is TGCGCCAGCAGGGGGACCGGGAGGCTATTTGACTATGGCTACACCTTC. Translation gives CASRGTGRLFDYGYTF.

This clonotype was detected many times. The rearrangement links TRBV29-1 to TRBJ2-5; D possibly uses TRBD1 or TRBD2 (5 bases each). The CDR3 is made up of 15 amino acids. With 5 bases removed from V and 5 bases from J, the gap between germline ends came to 21 bases. Germline loops: CDR1 SQVTM, CDR2 ANQGSEA. The chain's CDR3 is CSVKPPGRHSETQYF. The CDR3 coding sequence is TGCAGCGTTAAACCCCCGGGACGTCACAGCGAGACCCAGTACTTC.

This clonotype showed up many times. CDR3 in DNA: TGTGCCAGCAGACCTCTAGCGGGAGTAAGCTCCTACAATGAGCAGTTCTTC. Amino acid sequence: CASRPLAGVSSYNEQFF. The V gene is TRBV2, the J gene TRBJ2-1; TRBD2 aligns across 10 bases. CDR3 length: 17 residues. The germline CDR1 and CDR2 sequences are SNHLY and FYNNEI. Trimming cost V 6 bases and J 0 bases; bases outside gene matches: 8.

This clonotype occurred many times. The V and J genes are TRBV5-1 and TRBJ2-3; unclear D gene. The CDR3 contains 16 residues. V was cut by 4 bases and J by 0 bases, with 15 bases left in between. The germline gives CDR1 SGHRS, CDR2 YFSETQ. This CDR3 reads CASSLGSSSSTDTQYF. The CDR3 DNA is TGCGCCAGCAGCCTAGGGTCTTCATCTAGCACAGATACGCAGTATTTT.

This clonotype has a count of ten or more. The chain has TRBV29-1 and TRBJ2-5; unclear D gene. V lost 5 bases and J lost 4, with 8 bases in between. Germline-derived CDR1 and CDR2 are SQVTM and ANQGSEA. The CDR3 consists of 11 residues. The DNA of the CDR3 is TGCAGCGTTCAAGGGTCAGAGACCCAGTACTTC. Its translation: CSVQGSETQYF. Drawing the rest from reference TRBV29-1 and TRBJ2-5, the complete variable domain is SAVISQKPSRDICQRGTSLTIQCQVDSQVTMMFWYRQQPGQSLTLIATANQGSEATYESGFVIDKFPISRPNLTFSTLTVSNMSPEDSSIYLCSVQGSETQYFGPGTRLLVL.

The sample holds many counts of this clonotype. The chain carries TRBV29-1 and TRBJ1-2; no definite D call. The CDR3 totals 14 residues. V lost 4 bases to trimming and J lost 4 bases, with 16 bases between them. The germline gives CDR1 SQVTM, CDR2 ANQGSEA. The CDR3 reads CSVGTSALGYGYTF. The CDR3 DNA sequence: TGCAGCGTTGGTACCTCCGCCTTGGGCTATGGCTACACCTTC.

This clonotype was detected ten times or more. The chain carries TRBV24-1 and TRBJ2-5; 12 bases line up with TRBD2. The J segment lost 2 bases and the V segment lost 2 bases, leaving 11 bases of the junction unmatched. The CDR3 contains 19 residues. Germline CDR1 reads KGHDR; CDR2 reads SFDVKD. CDR3 loop: CATSDSTSGSWSGQETQYF. The CDR3 nucleotides are TGTGCCACCAGTGATTCGACTAGCGGGAGTTGGAGTGGTCAAGAGACCCAGTACTTC.

This clonotype turned up a few times. The chain has TRBV12-3 or TRBV12-4 and TRBJ2-7, with a tentative D call TRBD2 (7 bases). Trimming took 3 bases from V and 5 from J, leaving 14 bases between them. This CDR3 has 14 amino acids. The CDR3 sequence is CASSLGGQWNEQYF. In nucleotides, the CDR3 is TGTGCCAGCAGTTTGGGGGGGCAGTGGAACGAGCAGTACTTC.

J is TRBJ1-5 and V is TRBV6-1; D is uncertain. This CDR3 is 15 amino acids long. V shed 2 bases and J shed 1 base, with 9 bases lying between them. Germline V gene sequence: CDR1 MNHNS, CDR2 SASEGT. The CDR3: CASSEYLGSNQPQHF. In DNA, the CDR3 is TGTGCCAGCAGTGAATATCTAGGCAGCAATCAGCCCCAGCATTTT.